Reported below is one TCR beta chain. Its cognate antigen is unknown. This sample is drawn from a study of shared clonotypes between healthy human individuals. V gave up 4 bases and J gave up 6 bases, with 13 bases separating them. In germline, CDR1 is MGHRA, CDR2 YSYEKL. This CDR3 comprises 14 residues. Healthy and HIV-negative, the adult donors had no recent acute infections or vaccinations. Study-level points and caveats: In several donors, about 5% of naive CD4 clonotypes appeared in common. Though the depth was large, rarefaction showed that sorted-subset sequencing was incomplete. Clonotype sharing among donors was expected to depend on sequencing depth.

Generated by immunoSEQ multiplex PCR, the TCRdb table keeps only in-frame clones and is missing some. Of hundreds of thousands of clones in the sample, around 72% were seen once. The receptor was derived from a woman between 25 and 40 years old in good health. Input material: memory CD4+ T cells sorted from blood. Described subset: CD45RA-negative fraction. The V gene is TRBV4-1, the J gene TRBJ2-1; no reliable D call. In nucleotides, the CDR3 is TGCGCCAGCAGCCCCATTACTCGGAGCAATGAGCAGTTCTTC. Its protein product is CASSPITRSNEQFF.